This entry lists 2 T cell receptor beta chains sequenced from one sample in a study of post-analysis software for immune sequencing data. The study's findings and limits: Relative to controls, patients had a few TRBV segments at higher frequency, with TRBV5-6, TRBV5-1 and TRBV20-1 among these.

Their antigen targets remain unknown. The library was made from cDNA and included unique molecular identifiers. TCRdb reprocessed the PCR reads via MiXCR and lists one record per CDR3 protein. The sample yields approximately 360,000 distinct CDR3 sequences, less than 40% seen once. The sequenced material came from blood. The source of these receptors is a girl aged 5 to 17 with multiple sclerosis.

This clonotype was seen more than once but under ten times. This rearrangement joins TRBV7-9 to TRBJ1-2, with D perhaps matching TRBD1 (5 bases). The germline CDR1 and CDR2 sequences are SEHNR and FQNEAQ (reference sequence). The CDR3 runs to 19 residues. Trimming took 1 base from V and 2 from J, leaving 23 bases between them. The CDR3 bases are TGTGCCAGCAGCTTAGGGATCCGGCAGGGTGATGGGGACAACTATGGCTACACCTTC. Translation: CASSLGIRQGDGDNYGYTF.

This clonotype was observed a handful of times. The rearrangement joins TRBV15 to TRBJ1-5; 8 bases map to TRBD1. Losses at the gene ends were 0 bases for V and 4 bases for J; bases not matched to a gene: 8. Looked up from germline, CDR1 is LNHNV and CDR2 is YYDKDF (reference sequence). The CDR3 length is 17 residues. CDR3 DNA: TGTGCCACCAGCAGAGAGGGCAGGGGGCGCGGGAATCAGCCCCAGCATTTT. Amino acids: CATSREGRGRGNQPQHF. Using reference TRBV15 and TRBJ1-5 for the parts outside the CDR3, the full variable domain is DAMVIQNPRYQVTQFGKPVTLSCSQTLNHNVMYWYQQKSSQAPKLLFHYYDKDFNNEADTPDNFQSRRPNTSFCFLDIRSPGLGDTAMYLCATSREGRGRGNQPQHFGDGTRLSIL.